Detailed here is one T cell receptor (beta chain). What it binds is not known. These data come from a study of shared clonotypes between healthy human individuals. Turning to the study itself: A couple of women and a few men aged 18 to 49 served as donors.

Study-level points and caveats: Clonotypes shared by all four donors outscored non-shared clonotypes in generation probability.

Several immunoSEQ 96-well plates shared each subset's DNA, each plate a replicate. The repertoire was sequenced with immunoSEQ multiplex PCR; TCRdb's copy has only in-frame clones and lacks some. This table holds 2 million to 2.5 million clones, approximately 96% found once. V was cut by 7 bases and J by 0 bases, with 10 bases left in between. This CDR3 has 15 residues. In germline, CDR1 is SNHLY, CDR2 FYNNEI. The material sequenced was naive CD4+ T cells sorted from blood. Described subset: CD45RA+ positively selected. The receptor was derived from a man younger than 35 in good health. The gene calls are TRBV2 and TRBJ1-6, with no clear D. The chain's CDR3 is CASKEESSYNSPLHF. CDR3 nucleotides: TGTGCCAGCAAAGAGGAGAGCTCCTATAATTCACCCCTCCACTTT. Based on the CDR3 plus reference TRBV2 and TRBJ1-6, the full variable domain is EPEVTQTPSHQVTQMGQEVILRCVPISNHLYFYWYRQILGQKVEFLVSFYNNEISEKSEIFDDQFSVERPDGSNFTLKIRSTKLEDSAMYFCASKEESSYNSPLHFGNGTRLTVT.